These 15 T cell receptor beta chains originate from one sample sequenced in a study of CD8 T cells in Susac syndrome. After extraction with the RNeasy kit, roughly 0.45 to 1 ug of the RNA was reverse transcribed using random hexamers. TCRdb re-called the immunoSEQ multiplex PCR reads through MiXCR, storing one row per CDR3 protein. The table lists approximately 100,000 distinct CDR3 sequences, around nine tenths of them singletons, with 0.13% to 0.15% in the top ten. Source material: CD4+ T cells from PBMCs. These receptors all stem from a human donor in good health.

V is TRBV10-3 and J is TRBJ2-7; TRBD1 matches 8 bases. Per the germline V gene, CDR1 is ENHRY and CDR2 is SYGVKD. After removal of 3 bases from V and 2 bases from J, the junction contained 3 bases not matched to a gene. This CDR3 contains 14 residues. Here the CDR3 DNA reads TGTGCCATCAGTGACGGGACAGGACCCTACGAGCAGTACTTC. Translation gives CAISDGTGPYEQYF.

The V gene is TRBV29-1, the J gene TRBJ2-3, with 10 bases lining up with TRBD2. This CDR3 has 16 amino acids. The germline gives CDR1 SQVTM, CDR2 ANQGSEA. V dropped 4 bases and J dropped 0; count of bases not matched to a gene: 7. The CDR3 nucleotides read TGCAGCGTTGGAAGCGGGAGGGCTACTAGCACAGATACGCAGTATTTT. This codes for CSVGSGRATSTDTQYF.

The chain uses TRBV7-2 and TRBJ1-2; no reliable D call. The germline CDR1 and CDR2 sequences are SGHTA and FQGNSA. The CDR3 extends over 12 amino acids. The V end was cut by 5 bases, the J end by 5 bases, with 9 bases between. The CDR3 region is CASSDRRYGYTF. CDR3 in DNA: TGTGCCAGCAGCGATCGGAGGTATGGCTACACCTTC.

The chain uses TRBV30 and TRBJ1-3; D is unresolved. Germline loops: CDR1 GTSNPN, CDR2 SVGIG (reference sequence). The CDR3 runs to 13 residues. V was cut by 4 bases and J by 0 bases, with 7 bases left in between. CDR3 residues: CAWNIASGNTIYF. CDR3 DNA: TGTGCCTGGAATATCGCCTCTGGAAACACCATATATTTT.

This chain joins TRBV7-9 and TRBJ2-1; 12 nucleotides line up with TRBD2. Germline values: CDR1 SEHNR, CDR2 FQNEAQ (reference sequence). CDR3 length: 15 amino acids. The V gene end was trimmed by 5 bases and the J gene end by 4 bases; junction bases not matched to a gene: 3. The CDR3 loop reads CASSLTSGGYNEQFF. Here the CDR3 DNA reads TGTGCCAGCAGCCTGACTAGCGGGGGATACAATGAGCAGTTCTTC.

This chain joins TRBV6-6 and TRBJ2-1; D is ambiguous. CDR1 is MNHNY, CDR2 SVGAGI, per germline (reference sequence). The ends were cut back, 10 bases at V and 5 bases at J, with 21 bases in the middle. The CDR3 covers 15 residues. In DNA, the CDR3 is TGTGCCACAACCGGTTACGTCTTGCCGAACAATGAGCAGTTCTTC. The encoded protein is CATTGYVLPNNEQFF.

Only one count was recorded for this clonotype. The germline gene is not matched at one end of the junction; a read error may be the cause. The rearrangement uses TRBV7-2 and TRBJ2-1; D unclear. This CDR3 is 11 amino acids long. Per germline, CDR1 SGHTA and CDR2 FQGNSA. The CDR3 DNA reads TGTGCCAGCAGCTTAATGGGTACGAGAAGGTTC. It encodes CASSLMGTRRF.

The V call is TRBV2, the J call TRBJ2-1; TRBD2 matches 8 bases. J lost 5 bases, V lost 5 bases, and 8 bases had no gene match. Germline values: CDR1 SNHLY, CDR2 FYNNEI. This CDR3 has 15 residues. The CDR3 bases are TGTGCCAGCAGTTTTGAGCGGGAGACCCACAATGAGCAGTTCTTC. Amino acids: CASSFERETHNEQFF.

The J gene is TRBJ1-5, the V gene TRBV6-1; 9 bases match TRBD1. Trimming removed 5 bases from V and 5 bases from J; junction bases left unmatched: 7. This CDR3 is 15 amino acids long. CDR1 and CDR2 from the germline V gene are MNHNS and SASEGT. CDR3 sequence: CASSPDRGKYQPQHF. As DNA, the CDR3 is TGTGCCAGCAGTCCGGACAGGGGCAAATATCAGCCCCAGCATTTT.

The V and J genes are TRBV5-4 and TRBJ2-1; 13 nucleotides match TRBD2. The germline CDR1 and CDR2 sequences are SGHNT and YYREEE (reference sequence). The CDR3 sequence is 16 residues long. The trim removed 4 bases at V and 10 bases at J, leaving 11 bases unmatched. CDR3 sequence: CASSAELAGGPREQFF. In DNA form, the CDR3 reads TGTGCCAGCAGCGCGGAACTAGCGGGGGGGCCCCGAGAGCAGTTCTTC. The full variable domain, completed using reference TRBV5-4 and TRBJ2-1, is ETGVTQSPTHLIKTRGQQVTLRCSSQSGHNTVSWYQQALGQGPQFIFQYYREEENGRGNFPPRFSGLQFPNYSSELNVNALELDDSALYLCASSAELAGGPREQFFGPGTRLTVL.

In its sample, this clonotype was seen once. V and J are TRBV3-1 and TRBJ2-1, with 12 bases identical to TRBD2. V gave up 3 bases and J gave up 4 bases; unmatched junction bases: 10. CDR1 and CDR2 from the germline V gene are LGHDT and YNNKEL (reference sequence). The CDR3 is 18 residues long. The chain's CDR3 is CASSHPRRTSGTYNEQFF. The CDR3 DNA is TGTGCCAGCAGCCATCCCCGGCGGACTAGCGGGACTTACAATGAGCAGTTCTTC.

The genes are TRBV6-5 and TRBJ2-3; D is unresolved. CDR1 is MNHEY and CDR2 is SVGAGI in the germline V gene. Trimming stripped 9 bases from V and 4 bases from J, with 17 bases between. The length of the CDR3 is 14 residues. CDR3: CASARVVAADTQYF. CDR3 DNA sequence: TGTGCCAGTGCTCGTGTTGTGGCAGCAGATACGCAGTATTTT.

The V call is TRBV4-2, the J call TRBJ2-5; D might be TRBD2 (6 bases). Germline V gene data show CDR1 as LGHNA and CDR2 as YNFKEQ. CDR3 size: 16 residues. Trimming removed 6 bases at V and 0 bases at J, with 17 bases between. The CDR3 protein is CASRSDGGPDQETQYF. Here the CDR3 DNA reads TGTGCCAGCAGATCGGACGGGGGACCCGACCAAGAGACCCAGTACTTC.

This clonotype was seen a single time. This chain joins TRBV10-3 and TRBJ1-1; 7 nucleotides line up with TRBD1. CDR1 ENHRY and CDR2 SYGVKD come from the germline V gene. The CDR3 loop spans 12 amino acids. Trimming at V came to 10 bases and at J to 0 bases, leaving 2 bases not matched to a gene. DNA for the CDR3: TGTGCCACCGGACAGGTGAACACTGAAGCTTTCTTT. Translation: CATGQVNTEAFF.

This chain joins TRBV19 and TRBJ2-1; D not resolved. Trimming took off 3 bases at V and 7 bases at J, with 7 bases between the two ends. This CDR3 is 12 amino acids long. Germline CDR1 is LNHDA and CDR2 is SQIVND (reference sequence). Written as DNA, the CDR3 is TGTGCCAGTAGTATGGTGGGGAATGAGCAGTTCTTC. As protein: CASSMVGNEQFF.